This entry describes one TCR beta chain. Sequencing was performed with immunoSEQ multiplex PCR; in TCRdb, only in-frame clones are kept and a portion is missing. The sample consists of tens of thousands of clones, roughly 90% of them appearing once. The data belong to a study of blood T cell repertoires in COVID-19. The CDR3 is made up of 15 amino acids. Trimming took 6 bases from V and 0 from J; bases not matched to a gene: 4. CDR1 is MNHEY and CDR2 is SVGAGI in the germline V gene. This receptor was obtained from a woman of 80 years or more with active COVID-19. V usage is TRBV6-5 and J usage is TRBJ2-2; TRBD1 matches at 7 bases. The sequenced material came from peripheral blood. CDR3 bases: TGTGCCAGCAGGAGGGACAGAACGAACACCGGGGAGCTGTTTTTT. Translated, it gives CASRRDRTNTGELFF.